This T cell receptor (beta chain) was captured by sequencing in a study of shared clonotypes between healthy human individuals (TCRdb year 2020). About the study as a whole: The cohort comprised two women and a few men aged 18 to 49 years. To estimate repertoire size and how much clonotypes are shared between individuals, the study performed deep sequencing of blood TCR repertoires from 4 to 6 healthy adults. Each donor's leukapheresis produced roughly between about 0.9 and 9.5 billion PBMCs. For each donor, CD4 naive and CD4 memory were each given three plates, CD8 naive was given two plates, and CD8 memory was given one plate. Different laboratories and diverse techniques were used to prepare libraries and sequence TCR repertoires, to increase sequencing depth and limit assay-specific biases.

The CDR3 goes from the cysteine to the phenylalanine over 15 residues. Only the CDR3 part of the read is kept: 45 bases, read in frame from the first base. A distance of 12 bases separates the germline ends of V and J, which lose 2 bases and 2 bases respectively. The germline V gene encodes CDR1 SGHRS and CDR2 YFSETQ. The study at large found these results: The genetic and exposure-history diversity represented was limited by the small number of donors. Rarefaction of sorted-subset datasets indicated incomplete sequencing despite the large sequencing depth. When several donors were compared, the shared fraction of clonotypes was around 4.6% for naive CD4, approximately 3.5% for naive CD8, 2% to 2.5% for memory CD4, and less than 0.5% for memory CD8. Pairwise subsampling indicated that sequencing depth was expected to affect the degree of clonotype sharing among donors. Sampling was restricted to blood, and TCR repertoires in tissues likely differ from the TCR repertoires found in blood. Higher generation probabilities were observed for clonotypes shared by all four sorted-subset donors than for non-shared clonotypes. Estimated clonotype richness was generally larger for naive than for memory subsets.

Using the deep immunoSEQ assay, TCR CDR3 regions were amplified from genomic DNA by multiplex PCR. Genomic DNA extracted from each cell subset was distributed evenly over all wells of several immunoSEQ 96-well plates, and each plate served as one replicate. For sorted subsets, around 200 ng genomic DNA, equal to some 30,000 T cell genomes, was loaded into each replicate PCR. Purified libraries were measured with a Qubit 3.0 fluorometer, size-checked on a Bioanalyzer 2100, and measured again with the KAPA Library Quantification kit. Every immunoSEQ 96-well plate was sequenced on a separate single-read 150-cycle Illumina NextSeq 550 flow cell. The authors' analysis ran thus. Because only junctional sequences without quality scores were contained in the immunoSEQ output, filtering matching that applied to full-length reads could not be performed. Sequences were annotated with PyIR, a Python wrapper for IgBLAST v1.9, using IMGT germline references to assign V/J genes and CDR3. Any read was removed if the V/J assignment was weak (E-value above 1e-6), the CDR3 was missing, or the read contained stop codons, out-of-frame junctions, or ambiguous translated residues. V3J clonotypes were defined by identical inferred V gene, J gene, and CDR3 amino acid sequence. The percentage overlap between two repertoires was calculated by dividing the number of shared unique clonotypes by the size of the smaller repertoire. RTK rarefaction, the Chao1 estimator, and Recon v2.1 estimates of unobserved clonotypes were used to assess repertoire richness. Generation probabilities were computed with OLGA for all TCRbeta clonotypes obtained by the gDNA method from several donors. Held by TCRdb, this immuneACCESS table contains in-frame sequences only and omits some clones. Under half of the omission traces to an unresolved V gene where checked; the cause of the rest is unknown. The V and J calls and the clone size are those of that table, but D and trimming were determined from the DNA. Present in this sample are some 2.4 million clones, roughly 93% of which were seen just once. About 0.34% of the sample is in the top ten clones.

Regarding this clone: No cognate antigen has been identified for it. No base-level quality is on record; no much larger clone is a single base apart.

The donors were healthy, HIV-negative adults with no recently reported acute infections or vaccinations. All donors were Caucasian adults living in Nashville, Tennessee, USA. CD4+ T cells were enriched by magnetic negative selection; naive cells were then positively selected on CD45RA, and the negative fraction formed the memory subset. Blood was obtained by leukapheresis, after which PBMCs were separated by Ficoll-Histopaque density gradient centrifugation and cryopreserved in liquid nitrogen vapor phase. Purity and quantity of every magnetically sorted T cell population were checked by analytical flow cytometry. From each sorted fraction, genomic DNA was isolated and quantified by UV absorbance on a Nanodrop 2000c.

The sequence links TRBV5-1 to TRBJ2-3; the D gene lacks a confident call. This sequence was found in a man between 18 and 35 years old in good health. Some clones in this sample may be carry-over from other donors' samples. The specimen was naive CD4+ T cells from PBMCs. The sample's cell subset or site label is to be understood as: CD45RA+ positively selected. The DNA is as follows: TGCGCCAGCAGCTTATCCAGAAGCGTCACAGATACGCAGTATTTT. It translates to CASSLSRSVTDTQYF.